Each of the 23 T cell receptor beta chains below was sequenced from the same sample in a study of CXCR3-negative and CXCR3-positive naive CD8 T cells. UMI labels and 5' RACE were used to prepare the TRB cDNA libraries. TCRdb re-called the 5' RACE reads; every CDR3 protein appears as one record, without DNA. Across over 80,000 distinct CDR3 sequences, the top ten clones capture more than 1.5% of the sample. Sequencing used naive CXCR3- CD8+ T cells from blood. Sample subset: CD45RO-CCR7+CD27+CD95- naive CD8+ T cells lacking CXCR3 (TNR3-). The source of these receptors is a human donor in good health. Some clones in this sample may be carry-over from other donors' samples.

The chain joins TRBV7-8 to TRBJ2-7. This CDR3 has 14 amino acids. CDR1 and CDR2 (germline): SGHVS, FQNEAQ. The CDR3 region is CASSAGSGPYEQYF.

CDR3 in amino acids: CASIGTGRTGELFF. This chain uses TRBV2 with TRBJ2-2; with no DNA, the TCRdb D assignment of TRBD2 cannot be verified. The CDR3 runs to 14 residues. CDR1 SNHLY and CDR2 FYNNEI come from the germline V gene.

CDR3: CASSILRGSYNEQFF. The rearrangement links TRBV19 to TRBJ2-1; the TCRdb call, TRBD1, lacks DNA for checking. Germline V gene data show CDR1 as LNHDA and CDR2 as SQIVND (reference sequence). The CDR3 contains 15 residues.

This chain connects TRBV28 to TRBJ1-5; the D call from TCRdb, TRBD1, cannot be confirmed without DNA. Looked up from germline, CDR1 is MDHEN and CDR2 is SYDVKM. There are 15 residues in the CDR3. The CDR3 spells CASSLSGTGYQPQHF.

V usage is TRBV11-2 and J usage is TRBJ2-5; as DNA is missing, the TRBD1 call by TCRdb cannot be tested. The CDR3 runs 14 residues. Germline values: CDR1 SGHAT, CDR2 FQNNGV. CDR3 amino acids: CASSLAGIQETQYF.

The rearrangement links TRBV10-3 to TRBJ2-3; TCRdb selects TRBD2, and the lack of DNA leaves this call unchecked. The CDR3 length is 13 residues. Germline-derived CDR1 and CDR2 are ENHRY and SYGVKD. CDR3 residues: CAISDSPTDTQYF.

The chain recombines TRBV21-1 with TRBJ1-1; TCRdb gives TRBD1 as the D gene, but with no DNA this cannot be confirmed. TRBV21-1 has pseudogene status. CDR3 length equals 14 residues. The CDR3 loop is CASSRKHREPEAFF.

This CDR3 is CASSPPTTGGPRSYEQYF. The chain joins TRBV28 to TRBJ2-7; TCRdb proposes TRBD1, but this gene call is untestable without DNA. The CDR3 covers 18 residues. Germline CDR1 reads MDHEN; CDR2 reads SYDVKM.

This chain connects TRBV7-9 to TRBJ2-3; with no DNA, the TCRdb D assignment of TRBD2 cannot be verified. Germline V gene lookup returns CDR1 SEHNR and CDR2 FQNEAQ (reference sequence). The CDR3 runs 17 residues. CDR3 sequence reads: CASSLGRGSGSANTQYF. Full variable domain (outside the CDR3, taken from reference TRBV7-9 and TRBJ2-3): DTGVSQNPRHKITKRGQNVTFRCDPISEHNRLYWYRQTLGQGPEFLTYFQNEAQLEKSRLLSDRFSAERPKGSFSTLEIQRTEQGDSAMYLCASSLGRGSGSANTQYFGPGTRLTVL.

The chain employs TRBV12-3 or TRBV12-4 and TRBJ2-7. The length of the CDR3 is 13 residues. This CDR3 reads CASSLARSYEQYF.

The gene calls are TRBV12-3 or TRBV12-4 and TRBJ1-1. This CDR3 region has 15 residues. CDR3 sequence reads: CASSPSERMNTEAFF.

The chain links TRBV7-3 to TRBJ1-6; TCRdb's assignment of TRBD1 cannot be checked, as there is no DNA. The CDR3 totals 14 residues. CDR1 is SGHTA and CDR2 is FQGTGA in the germline V gene. The CDR3: CASAAAGPDSPLHF. Full variable domain (remainder filled in from reference TRBV7-3 and TRBJ1-6): GAGVSQTPSNKVTEKGKYVELRCDPISGHTALYWYRQSLGQGPEFLIYFQGTGAADDSGLPNDRFFAVRPEGSVSTLKIQRTERGDSAVYLCASAAAGPDSPLHFGNGTRLTVT.

CDR3 loop: CASSVVGGGEPQLHNYGYTF. The chain combines TRBV9 with TRBJ1-2; TCRdb selects TRBD1, and the lack of DNA leaves this call unchecked. The CDR3 sequence is 20 residues long. Germline CDR1 is SGDLS and CDR2 is YYNGEE.

This sequence joins TRBV3-1 and TRBJ2-2. The CDR3 spans 12 residues. Germline V gene lookup returns CDR1 LGHDT and CDR2 YNNKEL (reference sequence). CDR3 residues: CASSQDAGELFF. The full variable domain, completed using reference TRBV3-1 and TRBJ2-2, is DTAVSQTPKYLVTQMGNDKSIKCEQNLGHDTMYWYKQDSKKFLKIMFSYNNKELIINETVPNRFSPKSPDKAHLNLHINSLELGDSAVYFCASSQDAGELFFGEGSRLTVL.

The V and J genes are TRBV11-2 and TRBJ2-3; without DNA, the TCRdb call of TRBD1 cannot be checked. Germline assignment: CDR1 SGHAT and CDR2 FQNNGV. This CDR3 spans 17 amino acids. The CDR3 sequence is CASSAGLRYSSTDTQYF.

This chain connects TRBV28 to TRBJ2-1; TCRdb outputs TRBD1, but without DNA this stays unchecked. The CDR3 extends over 17 amino acids. Germline V gives CDR1 MDHEN, CDR2 SYDVKM. The CDR3 spells CASSPSDGAYSYNEQFF.

J is TRBJ1-1 and V is TRBV9; the D gene TCRdb calls, TRBD1, cannot be checked with no DNA. The CDR3 totals 15 residues. Germline V gene lookup returns CDR1 SGDLS and CDR2 YYNGEE. The CDR3 is CASSVGQGRGTEAFF.

The V and J genes are TRBV7-9 and TRBJ2-1; TCRdb gives TRBD2 as the D gene, but with no DNA this cannot be confirmed. The CDR3 has 17 amino acids. Germline values: CDR1 SEHNR, CDR2 FQNEAQ (reference sequence). CDR3 loop: CASSPPSAGRTYNEQFF.

The chain uses TRBV4-3 and TRBJ1-2. CDR1 is LGHNA and CDR2 is YSLEER in the germline V gene. The CDR3 runs to 17 residues. CDR3 residues: CASSQARLGGGFNGYTF.

The chain employs TRBV27 and TRBJ2-7. Germline assignment: CDR1 MNHEY and CDR2 SMNVEV (reference sequence). CDR3 length equals 13 residues. The CDR3 sequence is CASALSRSYEQYF.

The chain has TRBV24-1 and TRBJ1-1. Germline CDR1 and CDR2: KGHDR and SFDVKD. CDR3 length: 16 residues. The CDR3 loop reads CATSGRGVEENTEAFF.

V is TRBV27 and J is TRBJ2-7; the D gene TCRdb calls, TRBD1, cannot be checked with no DNA. Looked up from germline, CDR1 is MNHEY and CDR2 is SMNVEV (reference sequence). The CDR3 spans 15 residues. CDR3 sequence: CASSSVGTASYEQYF.

The CDR3 loop is CASSTGGNQPQHF. The rearrangement joins TRBV7-9 to TRBJ1-5. The CDR3 has 13 amino acids. Germline V gene sequence: CDR1 SEHNR, CDR2 FQNEAQ (reference sequence).